This TCR beta chain is drawn from a study of ipilimumab plus nivolumab after autologous stem cell transplantation (TCRdb year 2021). Concerning the study at large: A median of about 5 ipilimumab doses and roughly eight nivolumab doses was received by trial patients. Patients undergoing autologous transplant for high-risk diffuse large B cell lymphoma, mature T cell lymphoma, or multiple myeloma were enrolled in the trial. Roughly 35 patients made up the trial's intent-to-treat population. Primary refractory and relapsed disease were included in the DLBCL cohort, with 18-month progression-free survival of around 84% and 29%, respectively. What the work shows at the level of the full study, not this receptor alone: Per the authors, a biologic rationale for further study of the post-transplant checkpoint inhibition approach was offered by T cell receptor repertoire, regulatory T cell phenotype and gut microbiota profiles. Combined checkpoint inhibition as post-transplant consolidation was concluded by the authors to appear tolerable.

The method behind the library was the immunoSEQ multiplex PCR assay. In TCRdb, the immuneACCESS table is reduced to in-frame sequences with V and J assigned. These tables do not hold every clone; where another copy was compared, an unresolved V gene accounts for under half, and the others remain unexplained. Within this sample are roughly 9,700 clones, with about four fifths of them counted one time only. The leading ten clones occupy about 8% of the sample. Checkpoint therapy was initiated 14 to 28 days after autologous transplant, and ipilimumab was administered at 1 mg/kg intravenously on day 1 of selected weeks. Nivolumab was administered at 3 mg/kg intravenously on day 1 of weeks 1, 4, 7, 10, and every two weeks through week 26. The study was a Phase Ib clinical trial testing combined checkpoint inhibition with ipilimumab and nivolumab as consolidation after autologous stem cell transplantation.

As for this clone: Which antigen it targets is not known. Base-call qualities are not available, and no considerably larger clone is one nucleotide away.

This receptor was obtained from a male donor with diffuse large B-cell lymphoma. The sample here was PBMCs, taken in a trial of ipilimumab plus nivolumab as post-transplant consolidation.

The DNA sequence is TGTGCCAGCTCACCCCCCGTCTTGAAACTGTTTTTT. Protein translation: CASSPPVLKLFF. The chain is encoded by TRBV18 joined to TRBJ1-4; confidence is insufficient to name the D gene. V gives up 3 bases and J gives up 11 bases, and the segment between their germline ends measures 10 bases. The cysteine opens and the phenylalanine closes a CDR3 of 12 amino acids. Only the CDR3 portion is preserved as DNA: 36 bases, with reading frame beginning at the first base. CDR1 is given as KGHSH and CDR2 as LQKENI, both from the germline V gene.